This is a list of T cell receptor beta chains from one sample in a study of cytomegalovirus exposure and HLA in healthy donors. Profiled with immunoSEQ multiplex PCR; TCRdb holds only in-frame clones, not every one. The sample consists of about 89,000 clones, less than 85% of them appearing once. Sequencing was performed on PBMCs. The receptors shown here come from a man aged 35 to 55 in good health and CMV-seropositive. The conserved cysteine and the conserved F or W are not part of the CDR3 here. D genes are given only for firm matches.

J gene,D gene,V gene,CDR3 protein
TRBJ2-2,.,TRBV7-6,ASSLRVSGDDTGELF
TRBJ2-7,TRBD2,TRBV27,ASSWGGLYEQY
TRBJ2-7,.,TRBV29-1,SVAASVSSYEQY
TRBJ2-2,.,TRBV5-1,ASSLRTANTGELF
TRBJ2-7,.,TRBV4-1,ASLRPGSEQY
TRBJ2-1,.,TRBV7-2,ASQQGPYNEQF
TRBJ2-5,.,TRBV5-5,ASSPLGHIQETQY
TRBJ1-5,TRBD1,TRBV10-3,ATGEGTGVAQPQH
TRBJ1-5,.,TRBV5-1,ASSLDAGNQPQH
TRBJ2-3,TRBD2,TRBV13,ASSLRTSGSATDTQY
TRBJ1-5,TRBD1,TRBV28,ASSSDRGGNQPQH
TRBJ2-3,TRBD2,TRBV5-1,ASSLRYSGGETLVDTQY
TRBJ2-1,TRBD2,TRBV18,ASSPLAGAYNEQF
.,TRBD2,TRBV5-4,ASSLEGGRAPYEQY
TRBJ1-1,TRBD1,TRBV19,ASKAPINRGPEAF
TRBJ2-3,TRBD1,TRBV27,ASRLTGGITDTQY
TRBJ2-7,.,TRBV6-6,ASSPSGAIDEQY
TRBJ2-1,TRBD2,TRBV27,ASSLWTSGGYNEQF
TRBJ2-5,.,TRBV7-3,ASSLDRLETQY
TRBJ1-2,TRBD1,TRBV9,ASRKGQVNT
TRBJ2-5,.,TRBV11-3,ASSLGSGASGETQY
TRBJ2-4,TRBD2,TRBV14,ASSRSGGAAKNIQY
TRBJ1-1,.,TRBV5-1,ASSLDGTNKIEAF
TRBJ1-6,.,TRBV27,ASSWRDGSPLH
TRBJ1-1,.,TRBV27,ASSLMRGGAEAF
TRBJ2-5,TRBD2,TRBV4-1,ASSQDGGGAGETQY
TRBJ2-7,TRBD1,TRBV7-8,ASSLVTGGEGEQY
TRBJ2-2,TRBD1,TRBV6-1,ASGTGDTGELF
TRBJ2-5,TRBD1,TRBV29-1,SVERGPGGETQY
TRBJ2-7,.,TRBV4-1,ASSQEIADISYEQY
TRBJ2-5,TRBD2,TRBV6-1,ASTLSSGVQETQY
TRBJ2-7,.,TRBV6-1,ASGAYEQY
TRBJ2-6,TRBD1,TRBV5-1,ATAGTGGSGANVLT
TRBJ2-2,TRBD1,TRBV28,ASRATGAGELF
TRBJ1-6,.,TRBV4-2,ASSQDAGGNSPLH
TRBJ2-3,.,TRBV7-9,ASSLPRTGETPTDTQY
TRBJ2-7,TRBD1,TRBV28,ASSLWGGQGAYEQY
TRBJ2-5,TRBD2,TRBV18,ASSNRLKTSGGEETQY
TRBJ2-2,.,TRBV21-1,ASSIREGQGNTGELF
TRBJ2-3,TRBD2,TRBV5-4,ASSLDLAGGDTQY
TRBJ1-1,TRBD1,TRBV27,ASSTGQGFTEAF